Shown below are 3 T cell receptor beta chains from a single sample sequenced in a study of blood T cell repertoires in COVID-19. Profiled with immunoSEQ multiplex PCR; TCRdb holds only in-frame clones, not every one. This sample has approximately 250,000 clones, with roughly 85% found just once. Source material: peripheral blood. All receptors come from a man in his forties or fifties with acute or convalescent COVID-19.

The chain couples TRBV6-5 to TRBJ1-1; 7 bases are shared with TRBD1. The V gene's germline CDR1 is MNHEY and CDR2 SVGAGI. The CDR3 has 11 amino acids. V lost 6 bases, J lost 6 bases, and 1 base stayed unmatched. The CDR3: CASSQGAEAFF. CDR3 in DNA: TGTGCCAGCAGCCAGGGGGCTGAAGCTTTCTTT.

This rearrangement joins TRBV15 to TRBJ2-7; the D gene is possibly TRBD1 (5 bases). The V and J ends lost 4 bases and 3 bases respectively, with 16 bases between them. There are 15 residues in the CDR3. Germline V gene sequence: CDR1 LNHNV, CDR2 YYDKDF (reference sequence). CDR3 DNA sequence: TGTGCCACCAGCAAAGACCAGGGATTACTCTACGAGCAGTACTTC. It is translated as CATSKDQGLLYEQYF.

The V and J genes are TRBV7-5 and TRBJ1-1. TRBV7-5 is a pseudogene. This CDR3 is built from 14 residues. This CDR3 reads CARSFLGGPKVAFF. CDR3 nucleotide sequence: TGTGCCAGAAGCTTTTTGGGAGGGCCTAAGGTAGCTTTCTTT.